The 13 T cell receptor beta chains in this list originate from one sample, sequenced in a study of T cell clones after liver transplantation (dated by TCRdb to about 2019). The label giving this sample's time point can be read as: pre-transplant. The method was the immunoSEQ multiplex PCR assay. As stored in TCRdb, this immuneACCESS dataset retains in-frame rearrangements with V and J assigned. A fraction of the clones does not appear; measured against another copy, unresolved V genes explain less than half of the discrepancy, and the remainder lacks a known reason. The sample has several thousand clones on record, over 70% of them singletons. The ten largest clonotypes hold about a third of the sample. Material: CD8+ T cells from blood, obtained before liver transplant. All receptors come from a human donor who received a liver transplant.

This clone is large (0.1 to 1%) by share. This chain connects TRBV27 to TRBJ2-4; D is unresolved. The CDR3 has 16 residues. Germline V CDR1 and CDR2: MNHEY, SMNVEV (reference sequence). V was cut by 0 bases and J by 0 bases, with 9 bases left in between. In DNA, the CDR3 is TGTGCCAGCAGTTTATCGTTAGGTGGAGCCAAAAACATTCAGTACTTC. Translating it yields CASSLSLGGAKNIQYF.

The gene calls are TRBV19 and TRBJ1-4; D remains unclear. Looked up from germline, CDR1 is LNHDA and CDR2 is SQIVND (reference sequence). Trimming pared 3 bases from V and 12 bases from J, leaving 14 bases between. The CDR3 loop spans 13 amino acids. The CDR3 protein is CASSMGRVSELFF. The CDR3, as DNA: TGTGCCAGTAGTATGGGGAGGGTTTCGGAACTGTTTTTT.

This chain connects TRBV29-1 to TRBJ2-2, with D unresolved. Germline CDR1 and CDR2: SQVTM and ANQGSEA. V dropped 3 bases and J dropped 7 bases, with 6 bases sitting between them. There are 11 residues in the CDR3. DNA of the CDR3: TGCAGCGTTGATGTAGACGGGGAGCTGTTTTTT. Translated, it gives CSVDVDGELFF.

The chain combines TRBV7-9 with TRBJ2-3; D gene uncertain. The CDR3 extends over 12 amino acids. V was pared by 4 bases and J by 2 bases, with 4 bases between. Germline values: CDR1 SEHNR, CDR2 FQNEAQ (reference sequence). This CDR3 reads CASSSHTDTQYF. CDR3 coding DNA: TGTGCCAGCAGCTCCCACACAGATACGCAGTATTTT.

The CDR3 DNA follows: TGTGCCAGCAGCTTAGGGCGGTACGAGCAGTACTTC. Encoded protein: CASSLGRYEQYF. The chain combines TRBV7-9 with TRBJ2-7; D gene unclear. The CDR3 length is 12 residues. V lost 1 base, J lost 4 bases, and 5 bases lay in between. The germline CDR1 and CDR2 sequences are SEHNR and FQNEAQ (reference sequence).

The chain recombines TRBV15 with TRBJ2-3; 12 positions match TRBD2. Trimming cost V 4 bases and J 2 bases; bases outside gene matches: 1. In germline, CDR1 is LNHNV, CDR2 YYDKDF (reference sequence). The CDR3 covers 15 residues. Written as DNA, the CDR3 is TGTGCCACCAGCACTAGCGGGGGGGCCACAGATACGCAGTATTTT. Translation gives CATSTSGGATDTQYF. Together with reference TRBV15 and TRBJ2-3, the CDR3 gives the full variable domain: DAMVIQNPRYQVTQFGKPVTLSCSQTLNHNVMYWYQQKSSQAPKLLFHYYDKDFNNEADTPDNFQSRRPNTSFCFLDIRSPGLGDTAMYLCATSTSGGATDTQYFGPGTRLTVL.

J is TRBJ2-5 and V is TRBV21-1; the table's D call, TRBD1, was not checked against the DNA. TRBV21-1 constitutes a pseudogene. This CDR3 spans 18 amino acids. CDR3 loop: CASSKAYGGQEGEETQYF. The CDR3 DNA reads TGTGCCAGCAGCAAAGCATATGGAGGACAGGAGGGAGAAGAGACCCAGTACTTC.

CDR3 coding DNA: TGCGCCAGGGGAGATTCCTACGAGCAGTACTTC. The encoded protein is CARGDSYEQYF. The chain joins TRBV10-1 to TRBJ2-7, with D possibly matching TRBD2 (5 bases). With 9 bases removed from V and 1 base from J, the gap between germline ends came to 7 bases. The length of the CDR3 is 11 residues. Per germline, CDR1 WNHNN and CDR2 SYGVQD (reference sequence).

The CDR3 coding sequence is TGTGCCAGCAGTCCACAGGGGGTGGACAATGAGCAGTTCTTC. Translating it yields CASSPQGVDNEQFF. This chain connects TRBV6-6 to TRBJ2-1; 8 nucleotides align to TRBD1. The germline gives CDR1 MNHNY, CDR2 SVGAGI (reference sequence). V was clipped by 5 bases and J by 5 bases; unmatched bases: 5. CDR3 length: 14 residues.

The rearrangement uses TRBV6-6 and TRBJ2-7; tentatively, D is TRBD2 (6 bases). Between the trimmed V and J ends, which lost 5 bases and 2 bases, there was a span of 13 bases. CDR3 length: 14 residues. The germline gives CDR1 MNHNY, CDR2 SVGAGI (reference sequence). The CDR3 is CASSPEGLPYEQYF. The CDR3 DNA sequence: TGTGCCAGCAGTCCAGAGGGACTCCCCTACGAGCAGTACTTC.

This sequence joins TRBV11-2 and TRBJ2-1; no clear D gene. CDR1 is SGHAT and CDR2 is FQNNGV in the germline V gene. The ends were cut back, 1 base at V and 4 bases at J, with 8 bases in the middle. CDR3 size: 14 residues. The CDR3 bases are TGTGCCAGCAGCTTAGGGTCACCGTACAATGAGCAGTTCTTC. Encoded protein: CASSLGSPYNEQFF.

This chain links TRBV29-1 with TRBJ1-2, with TRBD1 as a possible D gene (6 bases). Germline V gene lookup returns CDR1 SQVTM and CDR2 ANQGSEA. Trimming left V 0 bases short and J 7 bases short, with 15 bases between. The CDR3 loop spans 14 amino acids. CDR3 protein: CSVEDTGGAGGYTF. CDR3 nucleotides: TGCAGCGTTGAAGATACGGGGGGCGCGGGTGGCTACACCTTC.

CDR3 DNA: TGTGCCAGCAGCTTATTGGGGAGGCCCACAGATACGCAGTATTTT. Translating it yields CASSLLGRPTDTQYF. This chain uses TRBV7-3 with TRBJ2-3; the D gene is possibly TRBD2 (6 bases). Per germline, CDR1 SGHTA and CDR2 FQGTGA. Trimming left V 2 bases short and J 2 bases short, with 11 bases between. CDR3 length: 15 amino acids.